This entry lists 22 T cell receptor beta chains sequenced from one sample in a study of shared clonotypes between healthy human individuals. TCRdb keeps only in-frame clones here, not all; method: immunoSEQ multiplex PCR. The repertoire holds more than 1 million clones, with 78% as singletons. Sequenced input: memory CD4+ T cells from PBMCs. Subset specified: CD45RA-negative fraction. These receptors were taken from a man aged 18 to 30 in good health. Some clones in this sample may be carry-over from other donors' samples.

For the CDR3, the DNA is TGTGCCAGCACCGACAGTCCGGGACTAGCGGGCGGCTACGAGCAGTACTTC. It is translated as CASTDSPGLAGGYEQYF. The V gene is TRBV7-9, the J gene TRBJ2-7; 12 nucleotides line up with TRBD2. V shed 7 bases, J shed 3 bases, and the junction held 13 bases outside the gene matches. The CDR3 spans 17 residues. Germline-derived CDR1 and CDR2 are SEHNR and FQNEAQ (reference sequence).

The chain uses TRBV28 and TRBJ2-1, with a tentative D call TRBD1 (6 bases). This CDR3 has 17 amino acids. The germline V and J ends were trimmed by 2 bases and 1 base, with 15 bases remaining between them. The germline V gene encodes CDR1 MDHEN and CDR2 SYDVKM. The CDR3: CASSLGRGIWSYNEQFF. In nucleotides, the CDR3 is TGTGCCAGCAGTTTAGGCAGGGGAATATGGTCCTACAATGAGCAGTTCTTC.

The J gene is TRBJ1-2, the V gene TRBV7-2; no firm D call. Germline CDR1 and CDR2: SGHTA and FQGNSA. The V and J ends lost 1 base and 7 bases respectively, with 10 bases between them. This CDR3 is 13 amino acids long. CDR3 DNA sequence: TGTGCCAGCAGCTTAGGTAGGGAGGCTGGCTACACCTTC. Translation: CASSLGREAGYTF.

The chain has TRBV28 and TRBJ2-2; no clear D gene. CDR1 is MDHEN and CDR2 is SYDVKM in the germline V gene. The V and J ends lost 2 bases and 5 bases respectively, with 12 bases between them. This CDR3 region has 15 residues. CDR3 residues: CASSLGGSRTGELFF. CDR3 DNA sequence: TGTGCCAGCAGTTTAGGCGGAAGCCGTACCGGGGAGCTGTTTTTT.

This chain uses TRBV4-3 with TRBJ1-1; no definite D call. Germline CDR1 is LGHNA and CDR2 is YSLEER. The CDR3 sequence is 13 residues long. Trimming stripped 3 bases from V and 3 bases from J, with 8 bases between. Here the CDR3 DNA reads TGCGCCAGCAGCCAGGGCTCGTACACTGAAGCTTTCTTT. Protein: CASSQGSYTEAFF.

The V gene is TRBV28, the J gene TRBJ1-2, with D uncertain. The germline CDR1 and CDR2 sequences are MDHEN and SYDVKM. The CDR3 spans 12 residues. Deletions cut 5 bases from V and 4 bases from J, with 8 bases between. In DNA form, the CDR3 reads TGTGCCAGCAGTCCCCCCGTCTATGGCTACACCTTC. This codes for CASSPPVYGYTF.

CDR3 sequence (DNA): TGTGCCACCTTGCAATCCGGGGGGCAAAACGAGCAGTACTTC. Amino acids: CATLQSGGQNEQYF. The chain recombines TRBV10-3 with TRBJ2-7, with D possibly being TRBD2 (7 bases). CDR1 and CDR2 from the germline V gene are ENHRY and SYGVKD. V was pared by 10 bases and J by 5 bases, with 21 bases between. The CDR3 extends over 14 amino acids.

CDR3 loop: CAWSQGWTGNTIYF. The CDR3 DNA sequence: TGTGCCTGGAGCCAGGGTTGGACTGGAAACACCATATATTTT. This rearrangement joins TRBV30 to TRBJ1-3, with D possibly TRBD1 on 5 matching bases. Between the trimmed V and J ends, which lost 3 bases and 2 bases, there was a span of 11 bases. The germline CDR1 and CDR2 sequences are GTSNPN and SVGIG (reference sequence). The CDR3 has 14 residues.

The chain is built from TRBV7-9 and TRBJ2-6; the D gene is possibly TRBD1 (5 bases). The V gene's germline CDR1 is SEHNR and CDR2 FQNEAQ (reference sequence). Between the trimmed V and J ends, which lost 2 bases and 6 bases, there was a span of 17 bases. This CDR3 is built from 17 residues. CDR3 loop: CASSLLGNTDMANVLTF. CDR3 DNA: TGTGCCAGCAGCTTATTGGGGAACACGGACATGGCCAACGTCCTGACTTTC.

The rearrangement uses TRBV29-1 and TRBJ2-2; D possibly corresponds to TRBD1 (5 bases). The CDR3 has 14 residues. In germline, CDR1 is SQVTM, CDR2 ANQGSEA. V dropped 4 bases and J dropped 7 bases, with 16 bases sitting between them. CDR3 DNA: TGCAGCGTTGCCCGGCTGGGTAGGGGCGGGGAGCTGTTTTTT. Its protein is CSVARLGRGGELFF.

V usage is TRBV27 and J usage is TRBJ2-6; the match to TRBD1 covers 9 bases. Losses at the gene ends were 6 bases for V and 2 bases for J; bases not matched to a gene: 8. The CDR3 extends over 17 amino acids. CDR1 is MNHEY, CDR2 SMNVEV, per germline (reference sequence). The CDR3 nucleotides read TGTGCCAGCAGCACCGGGACAGGGCAACCTGGGGCCAACGTCCTGACTTTC. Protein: CASSTGTGQPGANVLTF.

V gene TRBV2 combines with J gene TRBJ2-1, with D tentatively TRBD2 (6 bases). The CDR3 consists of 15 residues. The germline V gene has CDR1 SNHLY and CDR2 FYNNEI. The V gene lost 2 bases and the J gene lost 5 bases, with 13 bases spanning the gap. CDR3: CASSESASADNEQFF. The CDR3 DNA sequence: TGTGCCAGCAGTGAATCGGCTAGCGCCGACAATGAGCAGTTCTTC.

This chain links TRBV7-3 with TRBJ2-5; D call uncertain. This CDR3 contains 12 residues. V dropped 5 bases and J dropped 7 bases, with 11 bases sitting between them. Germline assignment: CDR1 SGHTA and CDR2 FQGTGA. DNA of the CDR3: TGTGCCAGCAGCGAACCGGCCGGGACCCAGTACTTC. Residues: CASSEPAGTQYF.

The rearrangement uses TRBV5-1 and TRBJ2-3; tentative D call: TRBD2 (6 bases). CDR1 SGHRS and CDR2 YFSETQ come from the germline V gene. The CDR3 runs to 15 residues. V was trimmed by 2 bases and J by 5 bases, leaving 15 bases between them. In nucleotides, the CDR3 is TGCGCCAGCAGCTTATCCGGGACTCGAGAAGATACGCAGTATTTT. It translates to CASSLSGTREDTQYF. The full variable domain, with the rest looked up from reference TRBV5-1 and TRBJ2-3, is KAGVTQTPRYLIKTRGQQVTLSCSPISGHRSVSWYQQTPGQGLQFLFEYFSETQRNKGNFPGRFSGRQFSNSRSEMNVSTLELGDSALYLCASSLSGTREDTQYFGPGTRLTVL.

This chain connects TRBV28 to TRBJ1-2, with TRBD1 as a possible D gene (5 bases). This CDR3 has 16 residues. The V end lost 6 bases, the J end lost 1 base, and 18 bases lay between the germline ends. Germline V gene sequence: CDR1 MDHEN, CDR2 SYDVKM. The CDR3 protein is CASRFNDRWGNYGYTF. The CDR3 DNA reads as TGTGCCAGCAGATTTAATGACAGATGGGGTAACTATGGCTACACCTTC.

CDR3 sequence reads: CAWSVFEDTQYF. Here the CDR3 DNA reads TGTGCCTGGAGTGTATTCGAGGATACGCAGTATTTT. The chain couples TRBV30 to TRBJ2-3; D ambiguous. Trimming cost V 0 bases and J 6 bases, with 7 bases left between them. CDR1 and CDR2 (germline): GTSNPN, SVGIG (reference sequence). The CDR3 contains 12 residues.

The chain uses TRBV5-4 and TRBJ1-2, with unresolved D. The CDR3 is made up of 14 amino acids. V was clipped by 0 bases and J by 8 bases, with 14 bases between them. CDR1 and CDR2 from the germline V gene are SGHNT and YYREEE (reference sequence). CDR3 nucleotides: TGTGCCAGCAGCTTGGCCATATCCGTGGGGGGCTACACCTTC. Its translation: CASSLAISVGGYTF.

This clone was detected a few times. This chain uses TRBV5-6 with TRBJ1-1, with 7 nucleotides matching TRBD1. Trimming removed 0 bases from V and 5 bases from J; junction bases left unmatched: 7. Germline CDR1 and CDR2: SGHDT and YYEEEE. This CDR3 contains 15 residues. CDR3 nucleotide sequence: TGTGCCAGCAGCTTGGAAGGGGGCAGGGGGACTGAAGCTTTCTTT. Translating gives CASSLEGGRGTEAFF. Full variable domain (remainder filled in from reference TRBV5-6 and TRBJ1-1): DAGVTQSPTHLIKTRGQQVTLRCSPKSGHDTVSWYQQALGQGPQFIFQYYEEEERQRGNFPDRFSGHQFPNYSSELNVNALLLGDSALYLCASSLEGGRGTEAFFGQGTRLTVV.

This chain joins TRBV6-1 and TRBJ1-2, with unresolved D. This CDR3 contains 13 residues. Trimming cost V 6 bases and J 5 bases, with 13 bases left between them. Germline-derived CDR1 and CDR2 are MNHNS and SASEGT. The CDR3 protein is CASRKVQQYGYTF. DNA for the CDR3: TGTGCCAGCAGGAAGGTACAGCAGTATGGCTACACCTTC.

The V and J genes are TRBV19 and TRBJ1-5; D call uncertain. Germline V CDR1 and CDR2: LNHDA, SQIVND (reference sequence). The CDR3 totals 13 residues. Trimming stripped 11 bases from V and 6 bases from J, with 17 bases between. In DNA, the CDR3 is TGTGCCGCAAACCCCACCCCAGGTCAGCCCCAGCATTTT. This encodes CAANPTPGQPQHF.

CDR3 in DNA: TGTGCCAGCAGTCGGAGAACAGATACGCAGTATTTT. Translating gives CASSRRTDTQYF. The chain recombines TRBV28 with TRBJ2-3; D is ambiguous. Germline CDR1 is MDHEN and CDR2 is SYDVKM. V was clipped by 5 bases and J by 3 bases, with 6 bases between them. There are 12 residues in the CDR3. Drawing the rest from reference TRBV28 and TRBJ2-3, the complete variable domain is DVKVTQSSRYLVKRTGEKVFLECVQDMDHENMFWYRQDPGLGLRLIYFSYDVKMKEKGDIPEGYSVSREKKERFSLILESASTNQTSMYLCASSRRTDTQYFGPGTRLTVL.

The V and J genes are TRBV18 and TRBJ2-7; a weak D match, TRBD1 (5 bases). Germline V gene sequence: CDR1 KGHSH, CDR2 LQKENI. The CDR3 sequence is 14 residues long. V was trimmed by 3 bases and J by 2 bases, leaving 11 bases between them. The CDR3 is CASSPLDRAYEQYF. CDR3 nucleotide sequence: TGTGCCAGCTCACCCCTTGACAGAGCCTACGAGCAGTACTTC.